These T cell receptor beta chains were read from a single sample in a study of PD-1 blockade in classical Hodgkin lymphoma. The repertoire was sequenced with immunoSEQ multiplex PCR; TCRdb's copy has only in-frame clones and lacks some. This sample has 70,000 or so clones, with around 93% found just once. The sample in question was peripheral blood mononuclear cells (PBMCs), obtained at baseline. The receptors stem from a human donor with classical Hodgkin lymphoma. Both conserved end residues are part of each CDR3. Each record gives: J gene, clone size, V gene, D gene, CDR3 length, CDR3 DNA, CDR3 protein. A D gene is named only where the DNA matches it firmly. The size entry is marked missing in some rows and otherwise reads once, few, many or a size class.

j_call: TRBJ2-1; clone_size: NA; v_call: TRBV28; d_call: TRBD2; cdr3_length: 15; cdr3_nt: TGTGCCAGCAGTTTATACAGCGGGGACTACAATGAGCAGTTCTTC; cdr3_aa: CASSLYSGDYNEQFF
j_call: TRBJ2-1; clone_size: once; v_call: TRBV6-5; d_call: NA; cdr3_length: 15; cdr3_nt: TGTGCCAGCAGTTACTCATCACCGGGACTGTATGAGCAGTTCTTC; cdr3_aa: CASSYSSPGLYEQFF
j_call: TRBJ1-5; clone_size: NA; v_call: TRBV4-3; d_call: NA; cdr3_length: 17; cdr3_nt: TGCGCCAGCAGCCAACGGGTCGAAGGGTTTGGAGATCAGCCCCAGCATTTT; cdr3_aa: CASSQRVEGFGDQPQHF
j_call: TRBJ2-1; clone_size: NA; v_call: TRBV18; d_call: TRBD2; cdr3_length: 16; cdr3_nt: TGTGCCAGCTCACTCGGGACTAGCGGGTTGACCAATGAGCAGTTCTTC; cdr3_aa: CASSLGTSGLTNEQFF
j_call: TRBJ1-4; clone_size: NA; v_call: TRBV6-1; d_call: TRBD1; cdr3_length: 16; cdr3_nt: TGTGCCAGCAGTGATTCGGGACAGGACTTCTATGAAAAACTGTTTTTT; cdr3_aa: CASSDSGQDFYEKLFF
j_call: TRBJ2-7; clone_size: NA; v_call: TRBV4-2; d_call: NA; cdr3_length: 14; cdr3_nt: TGTGCCAGCAGCTTCCAGGGAATCTCCTACGAGCAGTACTTC; cdr3_aa: CASSFQGISYEQYF
j_call: TRBJ1-2; clone_size: NA; v_call: TRBV7-8; d_call: TRBD1; cdr3_length: 17; cdr3_nt: TGTGCCAGCAGCTTAATGAGTCGGGGACAGGGGGACTATGGCTACACCTTC; cdr3_aa: CASSLMSRGQGDYGYTF
j_call: TRBJ1-5; clone_size: NA; v_call: TRBV2; d_call: NA; cdr3_length: 14; cdr3_nt: TGTGCCAGCAGTGAAGCGCTACAGTTTCAGCCCCAGCATTTT; cdr3_aa: CASSEALQFQPQHF
j_call: TRBJ1-4; clone_size: NA; v_call: TRBV6-6; d_call: NA; cdr3_length: 15; cdr3_nt: TGTGCCAGCAGTTACTCGGAACAGGAAAATGAAAAACTGTTTTTT; cdr3_aa: CASSYSEQENEKLFF
j_call: TRBJ1-5; clone_size: NA; v_call: TRBV2; d_call: NA; cdr3_length: 14; cdr3_nt: TGTGCCAGCAGTGTGACCGCTACATATCAGCCCCAGCATTTT; cdr3_aa: CASSVTATYQPQHF
j_call: TRBJ2-7; clone_size: NA; v_call: TRBV4-2; d_call: NA; cdr3_length: 14; cdr3_nt: TGTGCCAGCAGCCCAGAGGTTAGCTCCTACGAGCAGTACTTC; cdr3_aa: CASSPEVSSYEQYF
j_call: TRBJ2-2; clone_size: NA; v_call: TRBV7-3; d_call: NA; cdr3_length: 12; cdr3_nt: TGTGCCAGCAGCCCCAACACCGGGGAGCTGTTTTTT; cdr3_aa: CASSPNTGELFF
j_call: TRBJ1-2; clone_size: NA; v_call: TRBV28; d_call: TRBD1; cdr3_length: 15; cdr3_nt: TGTGCCAGCAGTTTAGTTGCAGGGGGAGAATATGGCTACACCTTC; cdr3_aa: CASSLVAGGEYGYTF
j_call: TRBJ2-2; clone_size: NA; v_call: TRBV27; d_call: NA; cdr3_length: 17; cdr3_nt: TGTGCCAGCAGTTTAGGGTGGGAAACGGGGAACACCGGGGAGCTGTTTTTT; cdr3_aa: CASSLGWETGNTGELFF
j_call: TRBJ2-3; clone_size: NA; v_call: TRBV4-2; d_call: NA; cdr3_length: 13; cdr3_nt: TGTGCCAGCAGCCAAGACCGCACAGATACGCAGTATTTT; cdr3_aa: CASSQDRTDTQYF
j_call: TRBJ1-1; clone_size: NA; v_call: TRBV9; d_call: NA; cdr3_length: 13; cdr3_nt: TGTGCCAGCAGCGCCGGGACGGAAGCCCGAGCTTTCTTT; cdr3_aa: CASSAGTEARAFF
j_call: TRBJ2-7; clone_size: NA; v_call: TRBV6-5; d_call: TRBD2; cdr3_length: 15; cdr3_nt: TGTGCCAGCAGTTACTCTGCGGGGGTGTCCTACGAGCAGTACTTC; cdr3_aa: CASSYSAGVSYEQYF
j_call: TRBJ2-7; clone_size: NA; v_call: TRBV7-8; d_call: NA; cdr3_length: 13; cdr3_nt: TGTGCCAGCAGCCTCACCCCCCTCTACGAGCAGTACTTC; cdr3_aa: CASSLTPLYEQYF
j_call: TRBJ2-1; clone_size: NA; v_call: TRBV7-9; d_call: NA; cdr3_length: 12; cdr3_nt: TGTGCCAGCAGCCCATCAACCGGTGAGCAGTTCTTC; cdr3_aa: CASSPSTGEQFF
j_call: TRBJ2-1; clone_size: NA; v_call: TRBV9; d_call: TRBD2; cdr3_length: 19; cdr3_nt: TGTGCCAGCAGCGAACGGGCGCGACCGGGACTAGCGGGAGCGGCTGAGCAGTTCTTC; cdr3_aa: CASSERARPGLAGAAEQFF
j_call: TRBJ2-4; clone_size: NA; v_call: TRBV7-9; d_call: NA; cdr3_length: 16; cdr3_nt: TGTGCCAGCAGCTTAGGAGTCAATGTTGGGGAAAACATTCAGTACTTC; cdr3_aa: CASSLGVNVGENIQYF
j_call: TRBJ1-5; clone_size: NA; v_call: TRBV5-6; d_call: TRBD1; cdr3_length: 18; cdr3_nt: TGTGCCAGCAGCTCGACAGGGATGTCGCGGGGTGGCAATCAGCCCCAGCATTTT; cdr3_aa: CASSSTGMSRGGNQPQHF
j_call: TRBJ2-7; clone_size: NA; v_call: TRBV6-4; d_call: NA; cdr3_length: 12; cdr3_nt: TGTGCCAGCAGTTTACCGTCCTACGAGCAGTACTTC; cdr3_aa: CASSLPSYEQYF
j_call: TRBJ1-2; clone_size: NA; v_call: TRBV5-6; d_call: TRBD1; cdr3_length: 13; cdr3_nt: TGTGCCAGCGTACAGGGGGGCTCGAGTGGCTACACCTTC; cdr3_aa: CASVQGGSSGYTF
j_call: TRBJ2-3; clone_size: NA; v_call: TRBV7-3; d_call: TRBD1; cdr3_length: 15; cdr3_nt: TGTGCCAGCAGCAAGGACAGGGTTGGCACAGATACGCAGTATTTT; cdr3_aa: CASSKDRVGTDTQYF
j_call: TRBJ1-1; clone_size: NA; v_call: TRBV18; d_call: NA; cdr3_length: 14; cdr3_nt: TGTGCCAGCTCACCAGGGGGCATGAACACTGAAGCTTTCTTT; cdr3_aa: CASSPGGMNTEAFF
j_call: TRBJ2-3; clone_size: NA; v_call: TRBV2; d_call: NA; cdr3_length: 17; cdr3_nt: TGTGCCAGCAGTGAATTAGGGGGGGGACCTCGCACAGATACGCAGTATTTT; cdr3_aa: CASSELGGGPRTDTQYF
j_call: TRBJ2-3; clone_size: NA; v_call: TRBV27; d_call: NA; cdr3_length: 12; cdr3_nt: TGTGCCACCGGGAAGAGCACAGATACGCAGTATTTT; cdr3_aa: CATGKSTDTQYF
j_call: TRBJ2-3; clone_size: NA; v_call: TRBV11-1; d_call: NA; cdr3_length: 16; cdr3_nt: TGTGCCAGCAGCCCGCGGACTGTCAACGGTAGAGATACGCAGTATTTT; cdr3_aa: CASSPRTVNGRDTQYF
j_call: TRBJ2-7; clone_size: NA; v_call: TRBV7-2; d_call: TRBD2; cdr3_length: 15; cdr3_nt: TGTGCCAGCAGCCTAATGGGACTAGCGCCCTACGAGCAGTACTTC; cdr3_aa: CASSLMGLAPYEQYF
j_call: TRBJ1-6; clone_size: NA; v_call: TRBV7-3; d_call: NA; cdr3_length: 15; cdr3_nt: TGTGCCAGCAGCTCGGACAGCATGCATAATTCACCCCTCCACTTT; cdr3_aa: CASSSDSMHNSPLHF
j_call: TRBJ1-1; clone_size: NA; v_call: TRBV11-2; d_call: NA; cdr3_length: 13; cdr3_nt: TGTGCCAGCAGCTGGTCAACCCAAACTGAAGCTTTCTTT; cdr3_aa: CASSWSTQTEAFF
j_call: TRBJ1-2; clone_size: NA; v_call: TRBV5-6; d_call: NA; cdr3_length: 15; cdr3_nt: TGTGCCAGCAGCTGGGGCGGGGATTCAGCCGATGGCTACACCTTC; cdr3_aa: CASSWGGDSADGYTF
j_call: TRBJ2-3; clone_size: NA; v_call: TRBV25-1; d_call: TRBD2; cdr3_length: 14; cdr3_nt: TGTGCCAGCAAACAAGCGGGGGGGCGAGATACGCAGTATTTT; cdr3_aa: CASKQAGGRDTQYF
j_call: TRBJ2-3; clone_size: NA; v_call: TRBV10-2; d_call: TRBD2; cdr3_length: 15; cdr3_nt: TGCGCCAGCAGTCTAGCGGGGGGGCCGGGAGATACGCAGTATTTT; cdr3_aa: CASSLAGGPGDTQYF
j_call: TRBJ1-2; clone_size: NA; v_call: TRBV6-5; d_call: NA; cdr3_length: 15; cdr3_nt: TGTGCCAGCAGTTACGGAGGGGACTCTAACTATGGCTACACCTTC; cdr3_aa: CASSYGGDSNYGYTF
j_call: TRBJ1-5; clone_size: few; v_call: TRBV6-1; d_call: NA; cdr3_length: 16; cdr3_nt: TGTGCCAGCAGTGAATCCGCGGGGGCACGCAATCAGCCCCAGCATTTT; cdr3_aa: CASSESAGARNQPQHF
j_call: TRBJ2-2; clone_size: NA; v_call: TRBV18; d_call: NA; cdr3_length: 19; cdr3_nt: TGTGCCAGCTCACCAGGGGGGACCCGAGACAGGGTCAACACCGGGGAGCTGTTTTTT; cdr3_aa: CASSPGGTRDRVNTGELFF
j_call: TRBJ2-7; clone_size: NA; v_call: TRBV21-1; d_call: NA; cdr3_length: 11; cdr3_nt: TGTGCCAGCACCGTAGCGGACGAGCAGTACTTC; cdr3_aa: CASTVADEQYF
j_call: TRBJ2-6; clone_size: NA; v_call: TRBV28; d_call: NA; cdr3_length: 16; cdr3_nt: TGTGCCAGCAGTCCCTACAGGGCCGCTGGGGCCAACGTCCTGACTTTC; cdr3_aa: CASSPYRAAGANVLTF
j_call: TRBJ2-5; clone_size: NA; v_call: TRBV5-4; d_call: TRBD2; cdr3_length: 15; cdr3_nt: TGTGCCAGCAGCTTGGTCCTAGCGGGGCAAGAGACCCAGTACTTC; cdr3_aa: CASSLVLAGQETQYF
j_call: TRBJ2-1; clone_size: NA; v_call: TRBV27; d_call: TRBD2; cdr3_length: 15; cdr3_nt: TGTGCCAGCGGAGGCGGGGGTGCATCCCCAATTGAGCAGTTCTTC; cdr3_aa: CASGGGGASPIEQFF
j_call: TRBJ2-7; clone_size: NA; v_call: TRBV28; d_call: TRBD2; cdr3_length: 14; cdr3_nt: TGTGCCAGCAGTTTGACTAGCGTCTCCTACGAGCAGTACTTC; cdr3_aa: CASSLTSVSYEQYF
j_call: TRBJ1-4; clone_size: once; v_call: TRBV28; d_call: NA; cdr3_length: 14; cdr3_nt: TGTGCCCTCGGGCAGGACGGAGTTGGAGAAAAACTGTTTTTT; cdr3_aa: CALGQDGVGEKLFF
j_call: TRBJ2-1; clone_size: NA; v_call: TRBV11-2; d_call: NA; cdr3_length: 12; cdr3_nt: TGTGCCAGCAGACAGGCCTACAATGAGCAGTTCTTC; cdr3_aa: CASRQAYNEQFF
j_call: TRBJ1-2; clone_size: medium-sized; v_call: TRBV18; d_call: TRBD1; cdr3_length: 13; cdr3_nt: TGTGCCAGCTCAGCCGGGACAGGCGGAGGCTACACCTTC; cdr3_aa: CASSAGTGGGYTF
j_call: TRBJ2-7; clone_size: NA; v_call: TRBV5-1; d_call: NA; cdr3_length: 14; cdr3_nt: TGCGCCAGCAGCTTGGCCGTGGTCGGAAATGAGCAGTACTTC; cdr3_aa: CASSLAVVGNEQYF
j_call: TRBJ2-1; clone_size: once; v_call: TRBV27; d_call: NA; cdr3_length: 14; cdr3_nt: TGTGCCAGCAGTTTGGGGACGGAATACAATGAGCAGTTCTTC; cdr3_aa: CASSLGTEYNEQFF
j_call: TRBJ1-5; clone_size: NA; v_call: TRBV4-1; d_call: NA; cdr3_length: 15; cdr3_nt: TGCGCCAGCAGCCGAGAGGCAGGGACCGATCAGCCCCAGCATTTT; cdr3_aa: CASSREAGTDQPQHF
j_call: TRBJ2-7; clone_size: NA; v_call: TRBV6-5; d_call: NA; cdr3_length: 13; cdr3_nt: TGTGCCAGCAGTTCCCCTCAAACTTACGAGCAGTACTTC; cdr3_aa: CASSSPQTYEQYF
j_call: TRBJ2-7; clone_size: NA; v_call: TRBV14; d_call: TRBD1; cdr3_length: 16; cdr3_nt: TGTGCCAGCAGCCAAGATAGGACAGGGTTGCTCGACGAGCAGTACTTC; cdr3_aa: CASSQDRTGLLDEQYF
j_call: TRBJ2-2; clone_size: NA; v_call: TRBV4-2; d_call: NA; cdr3_length: 16; cdr3_nt: TGTGCCAGCAGCCAAGAAACGGGGGACGGCACCGGGGAGCTGTTTTTT; cdr3_aa: CASSQETGDGTGELFF
j_call: TRBJ2-7; clone_size: NA; v_call: TRBV18; d_call: NA; cdr3_length: 16; cdr3_nt: TGTGCCAGCTCACCAACGAGTCCACCCCAATACTACGAGCAGTACTTC; cdr3_aa: CASSPTSPPQYYEQYF
j_call: TRBJ2-5; clone_size: NA; v_call: TRBV7-9; d_call: NA; cdr3_length: 13; cdr3_nt: TGTGCCAGCAGCTTCCGGCTGAAAGAGACCCAGTACTTC; cdr3_aa: CASSFRLKETQYF
j_call: TRBJ1-5; clone_size: NA; v_call: TRBV9; d_call: NA; cdr3_length: 15; cdr3_nt: TGTGCCAGCAGCGTGAGTGGGGTTAGCAATCAGCCCCAGCATTTT; cdr3_aa: CASSVSGVSNQPQHF
j_call: TRBJ1-5; clone_size: NA; v_call: TRBV6-5; d_call: NA; cdr3_length: 15; cdr3_nt: TGTGCCAGCAGTCCCCGGACCAGGGGCAATCAGCCCCAGCATTTT; cdr3_aa: CASSPRTRGNQPQHF
j_call: TRBJ2-3; clone_size: NA; v_call: TRBV9; d_call: NA; cdr3_length: 15; cdr3_nt: TGTGCCAGCAGGTCGGTGGGGGACAGCACAGATACGCAGTATTTT; cdr3_aa: CASRSVGDSTDTQYF
j_call: TRBJ2-7; clone_size: NA; v_call: TRBV30; d_call: TRBD1; cdr3_length: 16; cdr3_nt: TGTGCCTGGAGTGTCCTCCCCGGGACAGGGGGCAAATGGCAGTACTTC; cdr3_aa: CAWSVLPGTGGKWQYF
j_call: TRBJ2-7; clone_size: NA; v_call: TRBV28; d_call: NA; cdr3_length: 15; cdr3_nt: TGTGCCAGCAGTTATAGAGGCCACATTTCCTACGAGCAGTACTTC; cdr3_aa: CASSYRGHISYEQYF
j_call: TRBJ2-7; clone_size: NA; v_call: TRBV5-6; d_call: NA; cdr3_length: 11; cdr3_nt: TGTGCCAGCAGCGATAGCTACGAGCAGTACTTC; cdr3_aa: CASSDSYEQYF